This is a list of T cell receptor beta chains from one sample in a study of control samples from healthy donors and cancer patients. Assay: immunoSEQ multiplex PCR; the TCRdb copy retains only in-frame clones and omits some. The table lists 17,000 or so clones, 85% to 90% of them singletons. What was sequenced was PBMCs. The source is a man aged 55-75 years with head and neck cancer. Both conserved end residues are part of each CDR3. The D gene is left open where the match is weak. Size is omitted from some rows. Given values are once, few, many or a class for expanded clones.

J gene,V gene,clone size,D gene,CDR3 protein,CDR3 DNA
TRBJ1-5,TRBV12-2,NA,NA,CASRFPRPSSNQPQHF,TGTGCAAGTCGCTTCCCTAGACCGAGTAGCAATCAGCCCCAGCATTTT
TRBJ2-7,TRBV12-3/TRBV12-4,NA,NA,CASKGDGSYEQYF,TGTGCCAGCAAGGGGGACGGTTCCTACGAGCAGTACTTC
TRBJ2-6,TRBV10-1,NA,TRBD1,CASSPGTGAGANVLTF,TGCGCCAGCAGCCCCGGGACAGGGGCCGGGGCCAACGTCCTGACTTTC
TRBJ2-2,TRBV11-3,NA,NA,CASSLGITGELFF,TGTGCCAGCAGCTTGGGAATCACCGGGGAGCTGTTTTTT
TRBJ2-1,TRBV6-6,once,TRBD2,CASRRLEQRGGNEQFF,TGTGCCAGCAGGCGATTAGAGCAGCGGGGGGGGAATGAGCAGTTCTTC
TRBJ1-1,TRBV3-1/TRBV3-2,NA,NA,CASSQVWGKPEAFF,TGTGCCAGCAGCCAAGTTTGGGGTAAACCTGAAGCTTTCTTT
TRBJ2-6,TRBV27,once,NA,CASSFFFGQETSGANVLTF,TGTGCCAGCAGTTTTTTTTTCGGGCAGGAGACCTCTGGGGCCAACGTCCTGACTTTC
TRBJ2-1,TRBV3-1/TRBV3-2,once,TRBD2,CASSQAGTTNEQFF,TGTGCCAGCAGCCAAGCCGGGACTACTAATGAGCAGTTCTTC
TRBJ1-4,TRBV27,once,NA,CASSLWGASNEKLFF,TGTGCCAGCAGCCTCTGGGGGGCAAGTAATGAAAAACTGTTTTTT
TRBJ2-2,TRBV5-1,once,NA,CASSLGTNTGELFF,TGCGCCAGCAGCTTAGGAACCAACACCGGGGAGCTGTTTTTT
TRBJ2-7,TRBV6-2/TRBV6-3,NA,NA,CASSSRLYEQYF,TGTGCCAGCAGCTCTCGTTTATACGAGCAGTACTTC
TRBJ2-2,TRBV5-1,NA,NA,CASSRAPSNTGELFF,TGCGCCAGCAGCCGCGCCCCATCGAACACCGGGGAGCTGTTTTTT
TRBJ2-7,TRBV5-6,NA,NA,CASSLPTGFGHEQYF,TGTGCCAGCAGCCTGCCCACGGGATTTGGGCACGAGCAGTACTTC
TRBJ1-6,TRBV19,NA,NA,CASSRELMSSYNSPLHF,TGTGCCAGTAGTCGGGAGCTCATGAGCTCCTATAATTCACCCCTCCACTTT
TRBJ2-2,TRBV11-2,NA,TRBD1,CASSPGQGMPVGTGELFF,TGTGCCAGCAGCCCTGGACAGGGAATGCCTGTGGGCACCGGGGAGCTGTTTTTT
TRBJ2-2,TRBV3-1/TRBV3-2,NA,NA,CASNQKGELFF,TGTGCCAGCAACCAAAAGGGGGAGCTGTTTTTT